Below, 23 T cell receptor beta chains from the same sample are listed, as sequenced in a study of T cells in women clearing cervical HPV infection. Sequencing was performed with immunoSEQ multiplex PCR; in TCRdb, only in-frame clones are kept and a portion is missing. The sample has 45,000 to 55,000 clones, and its top ten clones hold approximately 0.9%. The specimen was blood buffy coat. The receptors shown here come from a woman aged 18-69 years with a cervical HPV16 infection that either progressed to CIN3+ or cleared (not recorded which).

On this clone: With the read ending 3 residues before the CDR3 end, the germline J gene is used to fill in that end. This sequence joins TRBV10-1 and TRBJ2-7; D is perhaps TRBD2 (7 bases). V was shortened by 2 bases and J by 5 bases, with 16 bases between the two germline ends. CDR1 and CDR2 from the germline V gene are WNHNN and SYGVQD (reference sequence). The CDR3 runs to 15 residues. Here the CDR3 reads CASSEGRGASNEQYF. CDR3 DNA (partial): TGCGCCAGCAGTGAGGGCCGGGGGGCTTCGAACGAG.

Of note for this clone: One end of the junction does not line up with germline, which may come from a read error. Coverage ceases 3 residues before the CDR3 finishes, and the germline J gene fills in the end. The chain recombines TRBV7-9 with TRBJ2-1; D perhaps matches TRBD2 (5 bases). There are 13 residues in the CDR3. CDR1 SEHNR and CDR2 FQNEAQ come from the germline V gene (reference sequence). The part of the CDR3 DNA that was read is TGTGCCAGCAGCCTAGCCGGTAGGGATGAG. Translating it yields CASSLAGRDE. The whole CDR3 reads CASSLAGRDEQFF.

As regards this clone: The CDR3 is cut off 3 residues early in the read; its end comes from the germline J gene. This chain connects TRBV2 to TRBJ2-6; 13 bases are a match to TRBD2. Germline V gene data show CDR1 as SNHLY and CDR2 as FYNNEI. V was pared by 9 bases and J by 4 bases, with 6 bases of the junction left unmatched. The CDR3 extends over 16 amino acids. CDR3 sequence: CARIGLAGEGANVLTF. The CDR3 bases that were read are TGTGCCAGGATAGGACTAGCGGGGGAGGGGGCCAACGTC.

Note on this clone: The missing CDR3 end, 3 residues past where the read stops, is filled in from the germline J gene. This chain connects TRBV7-2 to TRBJ1-5; TRBD1 might be the D (5 bases). V shed 1 base and J shed 6 bases, with 10 bases lying between them. The CDR3 sequence is 14 residues long. CDR1 and CDR2 from the germline V gene are SGHTA and FQGNSA. The CDR3 DNA, read in part, is TGTGCCAGCAGCTTAGGCGTGGGGGGTCAGCCC. Protein: CASSLGVGGQP. The complete CDR3 sequence is CASSLGVGGQPQHF.

On this clone: The CDR3 end falls 3 residues outside the read, so it is completed with the germline J gene. The chain joins TRBV2 to TRBJ1-1, with 7 bases aligning to TRBD1. Germline V CDR1 and CDR2: SNHLY, FYNNEI. This CDR3 is built from 14 residues. Losses at the gene ends were 5 bases for V and 1 base for J; bases not matched to a gene: 4. CDR3 protein: CASSPQGKNTEAFF. The sequenced CDR3 bases are TGTGCCAGCAGTCCACAGGGGAAGAACACTGAA.

Notes on this clone: Coverage ceases 3 residues before the CDR3 finishes, and the germline J gene fills in the end. The V call is TRBV28, the J call TRBJ1-5; D unclear. Germline-derived CDR1 and CDR2 are MDHEN and SYDVKM. V lost 7 bases, J lost 5 bases, and 9 bases lay in between. The CDR3 is 12 amino acids. Incomplete CDR3 DNA: TGTGCCAGCAAACACCTTGATCAGCCC. It translates to CASKHLDQP. The full CDR3 is CASKHLDQPQHF.

The covered CDR3 bases are TGTGCCAGCAGACCAACAGGGGCGAGCACAGATACG. It encodes CASRPTGASTDT. The entire CDR3 is CASRPTGASTDTQYF. The V gene is TRBV7-9, the J gene TRBJ2-3; 7 bases align to TRBD1. The read ends 3 residues shy of where the CDR3 ends; the end is completed using the germline J gene. Germline V gene sequence: CDR1 SEHNR, CDR2 FQNEAQ (reference sequence). V trimming: 6 bases; J trimming: 0 bases; junction bases outside the gene matches: 6. There are 15 residues in the CDR3.

With regard to this clone: From the germline J gene comes the end of the CDR3, since the read stops 3 residues before it. The chain couples TRBV5-1 to TRBJ1-2, with 9 bases aligning to TRBD1. Unmatched junction bases numbered 5, after V lost 3 bases and J lost 2 bases. The CDR3 loop spans 15 amino acids. CDR1 is SGHRS, CDR2 YFSETQ, per germline. The CDR3 here is CASSWGDRENYGYTF. The part of the CDR3 DNA that was read is TGCGCCAGCAGCTGGGGGGACAGGGAGAACTATGGC. The full variable domain, in which reference TRBV5-1 and TRBJ1-2 provide the parts outside the CDR3, is KAGVTQTPRYLIKTRGQQVTLSCSPISGHRSVSWYQQTPGQGLQFLFEYFSETQRNKGNFPGRFSGRQFSNSRSEMNVSTLELGDSALYLCASSWGDRENYGYTFGSGTRLTVV.

Points on this clone: At one end, the junction sequence differs from germline, possibly due to a read error. The read ends 3 residues before the CDR3 terminus; that terminus is restored from the germline J gene. The V and J genes are TRBV29-1 and TRBJ2-3, with D perhaps TRBD2 (6 bases). Germline V gene data show CDR1 as SQVTM and CDR2 as ANQGSEA. This CDR3 has 12 amino acids. The chain's CDR3 is CSVRGDSETQYF. The part of the CDR3 DNA that was read is TGCAGCGTCCGAGGGGACTCAGAGACG.

To note about this clone: The CDR3 end is not reached by the read, which stops 3 residues before it; the germline J gene fills it in. The chain recombines TRBV2 with TRBJ1-5, with a tentative D call TRBD1 (6 bases). This CDR3 contains 14 residues. The V gene lost 2 bases and the J gene lost 7 bases, with 12 bases spanning the gap. Per germline, CDR1 SNHLY and CDR2 FYNNEI. The CDR3 DNA, read in part, is TGTGCCAGCAGTGAATTGTGGGGGCTGCAGCCC. Encoded protein: CASSELWGLQP. In full, the CDR3 reads CASSELWGLQPQHF. The whole variable domain, remainder taken from reference TRBV2 and TRBJ1-5, is EPEVTQTPSHQVTQMGQEVILRCVPISNHLYFYWYRQILGQKVEFLVSFYNNEISEKSEIFDDQFSVERPDGSNFTLKIRSTKLEDSAMYFCASSELWGLQPQHFGDGTRLSIL.

The CDR3 bases that were read are TGTGCCAGCAGCGCGGACAGGGAGGCAGATACG. It translates to CASSADREADT. The whole CDR3 sequence is CASSADREADTQYF. The chain couples TRBV7-9 to TRBJ2-3; 8 nucleotides align to TRBD1. The sequence runs out 3 residues before the end of the CDR3; the remainder is reconstructed from the germline J gene. The CDR3 extends over 14 amino acids. Germline CDR1 and CDR2: SEHNR and FQNEAQ (reference sequence). J lost 4 bases, V lost 5 bases, and 5 bases had no gene match.

Concerning this clone: The read ends 3 residues shy of where the CDR3 ends; the end is completed using the germline J gene. The genes are TRBV7-9 and TRBJ1-2, with TRBD1 matching over 7 bases. The CDR3 has 15 residues. Germline CDR1 and CDR2: SEHNR and FQNEAQ (reference sequence). The CDR3 bases that were read are TGTGCCAGCAGCTTAGACAGGGGCGCAGGAAACATC. Its protein product is CASSLDRGAGNI. The whole CDR3 reads CASSLDRGAGNIYTF.

A remark on this clone: Sequencing ends 3 residues short of the CDR3 end; the germline J gene provides the rest. The chain joins TRBV7-9 to TRBJ2-2; a possible D gene is TRBD2 (6 bases). There are 14 residues in the CDR3. CDR1 is SEHNR and CDR2 is FQNEAQ in the germline V gene (reference sequence). The DNA read from the CDR3 is TGTGCCAGCAGCTTTTCCGGGACTGTCGCTAAG. This sequence encodes CASSFSGTVAK. The entire CDR3 protein reads CASSFSGTVAKLFF.

Details on this clone: The CDR3 end is not reached by the read, which stops 3 residues before it; the germline J gene fills it in. The chain carries TRBV5-1 and TRBJ2-1, with D tentatively TRBD1 (6 bases). CDR1 is SGHRS and CDR2 is YFSETQ in the germline V gene. Trimming cost V 4 bases and J 7 bases, with 24 bases left between them. CDR3 size: 17 residues. CDR3 DNA (partial): TGCGCCAGCAGCCCCCGTATACAGGGTGGAGGTGAGAATGAG. Its protein is CASSPRIQGGGENE. The entire CDR3 protein is CASSPRIQGGGENEQFF.

About this clone itself: Coverage ceases 3 residues before the CDR3 finishes, and the germline J gene fills in the end. V usage is TRBV19 and J usage is TRBJ2-7; TRBD1 agrees at 11 bases. J lost 4 bases, V lost 5 bases, and 7 bases had no gene match. This CDR3 is 15 amino acids long. From germline, CDR1 is LNHDA and CDR2 SQIVND (reference sequence). CDR3 sequence reads: CASSVRTGGTYEQYF. The sequenced CDR3 bases are TGTGCCAGTAGTGTGAGGACAGGGGGCACGTACGAG. The full variable domain, completed using reference TRBV19 and TRBJ2-7, is DGGITQSPKYLFRKEGQNVTLSCEQNLNHDAMYWYRQDPGQGLRLIYYSQIVNDFQKGDIAEGYSVSREKKESFPLTVTSAQKNPTAFYLCASSVRTGGTYEQYFGPGTRLTVT.

As to this clone: The CDR3 end falls 3 residues outside the read, so it is completed with the germline J gene. The chain joins TRBV6-1 to TRBJ1-6, with TRBD1 matching over 9 bases. The CDR3 has 15 amino acids. Germline V gene data show CDR1 as MNHNS and CDR2 as SASEGT. CDR3 protein: CASSDPGQGYYTLHF. CDR3 bases read: TGTGCCAGCAGTGACCCCGGACAGGGGTATTATACC.

On this clone itself: The read finishes 3 residues shy of the CDR3 end, and the germline J gene is used to complete it. This rearrangement joins TRBV19 to TRBJ2-6; 9 bases match TRBD1. The junction had 11 bases not matched to a gene; V was cut back by 11 bases and J by 0 bases. CDR3 length: 17 amino acids. Germline CDR1 LNHDA, CDR2 SQIVND (reference sequence). This CDR3 reads CASASGTGPSGANVLTF. CDR3 DNA, as far as it was read: TGTGCCTCTGCGTCCGGGACAGGGCCCTCTGGGGCCAACGTC.

Of note for this clone: The read falls 3 residues short of the CDR3 end, and the missing part is taken from the germline J gene. This chain links TRBV2 with TRBJ2-2; 10 positions match TRBD2. CDR1 and CDR2 (germline): SNHLY, FYNNEI. The CDR3 contains 17 residues. J gave up 1 base and V 4 bases, and 6 bases lay outside the gene matches. CDR3 residues: CASSALRLAGNTGELFF. The sequenced part of the CDR3 DNA is TGTGCCAGCAGTGCCCTAAGACTAGCGGGGAACACCGGGGAG.

As regards this clone: Read coverage stops 3 residues before the CDR3 terminus; the germline J gene supplies the remainder. V usage is TRBV12-3 or TRBV12-4 and J usage is TRBJ2-7; the match to TRBD1 covers 9 bases. This CDR3 contains 16 residues. The ends lost 1 base at V and 1 base at J; junction bases unmatched: 5. CDR3 in amino acids: CASSLGGQGASYEQYF. Partial CDR3 DNA: TGTGCCAGCAGTTTAGGGGGACAGGGCGCTTCCTACGAG.

About this clone itself: The CDR3 end falls 3 residues outside the read, so it is completed with the germline J gene. The chain carries TRBV7-3 and TRBJ2-2, with TRBD2 matching over 7 bases. This CDR3 is built from 14 residues. The V gene end was trimmed by 5 bases and the J gene end by 7 bases; junction bases not matched to a gene: 7. CDR1 and CDR2 (germline): SGHTA, FQGTGA. CDR3 DNA (partial): TGTGCCAGCAGCACCCAAGCGGGGAGCGGGGAG. It specifies CASSTQAGSGE. The CDR3 in full is CASSTQAGSGELFF. Full variable domain (rest looked up from reference TRBV7-3 and TRBJ2-2): GAGVSQTPSNKVTEKGKYVELRCDPISGHTALYWYRQSLGQGPEFLIYFQGTGAADDSGLPNDRFFAVRPEGSVSTLKIQRTERGDSAVYLCASSTQAGSGELFFGEGSRLTVL.

With regard to this clone: Coverage ceases 3 residues before the CDR3 finishes, and the germline J gene fills in the end. The J gene is TRBJ2-5, the V gene TRBV10-1; a possible D gene is TRBD2 (6 bases). Germline V gene data show CDR1 as WNHNN and CDR2 as SYGVQD (reference sequence). There are 17 residues in the CDR3. Trimming took off 2 bases at V and 2 bases at J, with 18 bases between the two ends. The CDR3 loop reads CASSEATAGGLQETQYF. The DNA read from the CDR3 is TGCGCCAGCAGTGAGGCAACGGCCGGGGGACTGCAAGAGACC.

Worth noting for this clone: The CDR3 end is not reached by the read, which stops 3 residues before it; the germline J gene fills it in. The chain recombines TRBV6-8 with TRBJ1-5; perhaps TRBD1 as D (5 bases). Trimming pared 7 bases from V and 1 base from J, leaving 11 bases between. Germline CDR1 is MNHGY and CDR2 is SAAAGT. This CDR3 region has 14 residues. Partial CDR3 DNA: TGTGCCAGCACCGCCAGGGCGAGCAATCAGCCC. Its translation: CASTARASNQP. In full, the CDR3 is CASTARASNQPQHF.

The sequenced CDR3 bases are TGTGCCAGTAGCGGAACAGGGGGCACCGGGGAG. It is translated as CASSGTGGTGE. The whole CDR3 protein is CASSGTGGTGELFF. V usage is TRBV19 and J usage is TRBJ2-2, with TRBD1 matching over 8 bases. The read ends 3 residues early relative to the CDR3; the germline J gene fills the gap. This CDR3 has 14 residues. Germline V CDR1 and CDR2: LNHDA, SQIVND (reference sequence). V trimming: 6 bases; J trimming: 4 bases; junction bases outside the gene matches: 4.